This T cell receptor (beta chain) is from a study of shared clonotypes between healthy human individuals. Several immunoSEQ plates held equal portions of the genomic DNA taken from each subset. The data were produced by immunoSEQ multiplex PCR, yet TCRdb's version contains in-frame clones alone and is incomplete. Of just over 2,000,000 clones listed, about 94% are singletons. About this clone: Its antigen is currently unknown.

The germline V gene has CDR1 SGHAT and CDR2 FQNNGV. The CDR3 runs to 14 residues. Trimming pared 1 base from V and 2 bases from J, leaving 9 bases between. Findings and limits, study-wide: The four-donor shared clonotypes exceeded non-shared clonotypes in generation probability, with non-shared ones scoring lower. Shared clonotypes: roughly 5% naive CD4, around 3.4% naive CD8, under 2.5% memory CD4, approximately 0.37% memory CD8. Naive subsets, compared against memory subsets, generally had larger estimated richness values.

The naive CD8 fraction comprised CD45RO-negative cells positively selected for CCR7 and excluded terminally differentiated effector memory CD45RA+ cells. Sample: naive CD8+ T cells sorted from blood. The TCR comes from a young man in good health. The chain combines TRBV11-2 with TRBJ2-7; a weak D match, TRBD2 (6 bases). CDR3 nucleotide sequence: TGTGCCAGCAGCTTAGGATGGGAGGCCTACGAGCAGTACTTC. Translation: CASSLGWEAYEQYF.